The clone carrying this TCR beta chain was detected only a few times. The target antigen is unknown. This specimen belongs to a study of CD8 T cells in ankylosing spondylitis. General study points: The study identified a TCR beta motif of roughly eight highly homologous variants that appeared characteristic of ankylosing spondylitis blood.

Quantitative 5'-RACE with molecular barcodes produced the TCR beta libraries. TCRdb called the 5' RACE reads again in MiXCR, with one record for every CDR3 protein. The sample holds fewer than 250,000 distinct CDR3 sequences, around 32% seen once. The germline gives CDR1 DFQATT, CDR2 SNEGSKA (reference sequence). This CDR3 has 17 amino acids. Trimming at V came to 5 bases and at J to 3 bases, leaving 14 bases not matched to a gene. The chain couples TRBV20-1 to TRBJ2-5; the match to TRBD1 covers 11 bases. The TCR originated in a male donor with ankylosing spondylitis or in good health (not recorded which). The material sequenced was blood, either unsorted or a sorted T cell fraction (not recorded which). The CDR3: CSAGTRDRGEREETQYF. The CDR3 DNA reads as TGCAGTGCTGGGACCCGGGACAGGGGGGAGCGGGAAGAGACCCAGTACTTC.